This entry concerns a single T cell receptor (beta chain). As yet, its antigen is unknown. This sample was included in a study of OX40 agonist ivuxolimab in advanced cancers. Study overall: Cohort: about 80% men, mean age approximately 66, aged about 20 to 90. Partial responses were achieved by three patients, one with hepatocellular carcinoma and two with cutaneous melanoma.

Study outcomes and limitations: There was clonal expansion of CD4+ and CD8+ blood T cells by week 6 at 0.1 to 3.0 mg/kg.

TCRdb's table, derived via immunoSEQ multiplex PCR, lists solely in-frame clones and lacks some. This sample has more than 60,000 clones, with about four fifths found just once. This CDR3 spans 14 amino acids. Germline CDR1 and CDR2: SGHVS and FNYEAQ. V shed 5 bases and J shed 2 bases, with 11 bases lying between them. The receptor's source is an adult with an advanced solid tumor such as melanoma, head and neck, liver or kidney cancer. Sequenced here: CD4+ or CD8+ T cells sorted from blood, sampled in a trial of the OX40 agonist ivuxolimab. This chain connects TRBV7-6 to TRBJ2-3, with D possibly being TRBD1 (6 bases). The CDR3: CASSPGTHTDTQYF. The CDR3 DNA reads as TGTGCCAGCAGCCCCGGGACACACACAGATACGCAGTATTTT.